A selection of T cell receptor beta chains follows, all from one sample in a study of CD4 T cells in relation to SARS-CoV-2 and coronaviruses. These receptors lack a known antigen. Generated by immunoSEQ multiplex PCR, the TCRdb table keeps only in-frame clones and is missing some. Of about 16,000 clones listed, around 77% are singletons. The material sequenced was CD4+ T cells from PBMCs, cultured in vitro. The source of these receptors is a human donor in good health. Each CDR3 is given with its conserved first and last residue. D genes are given only for firm matches. Only part of the rows carry a size: once, few, many, or a class if the clone is expanded.

J: TRBJ2-7
size: NA
V: TRBV27
length: 14
D: NA
DNA: TGTGCCAGCAGTTATGACAGGACTTTGCACGAGCAGTACTTC
CDR3: CASSYDRTLHEQYF

J: TRBJ2-2
size: few
V: TRBV25-1
length: 12
D: NA
DNA: TGTGCCAGCAGGGTCCTTGGCGGGGAGCTGTTTTTT
CDR3: CASRVLGGELFF

J: TRBJ2-5
size: NA
V: TRBV4-1
length: 16
D: NA
DNA: TGCGCCAGCAGCCAAGAGTCGGGGGTCGGCCAAGAGACCCAGTACTTC
CDR3: CASSQESGVGQETQYF

J: TRBJ2-7
size: NA
V: TRBV5-1
length: 16
D: TRBD2
DNA: TGCGCCAGCAGCTTAGGACTAGCGGGAAATTCCTACGAGCAGTACTTC
CDR3: CASSLGLAGNSYEQYF

J: TRBJ1-2
size: NA
V: TRBV5-4
length: 19
D: TRBD1
DNA: TGTGCCAGCAGCTTGGCTGGCGGGGGATTAGTAGGGGGCGGTGGAGGCTACACCTTC
CDR3: CASSLAGGGLVGGGGGYTF

J: TRBJ2-5
size: NA
V: TRBV7-9
length: 13
D: TRBD2
DNA: TGTGCCAGCAGCGTGAGCGGGGAAGAGACCCAGTACTTC
CDR3: CASSVSGEETQYF

J: TRBJ1-5
size: medium-sized
V: TRBV4-1
length: 15
D: TRBD1
DNA: TGCGCCAGCAGCCAAGGGGACAGGGTCGATCAGCCCCAGCATTTT
CDR3: CASSQGDRVDQPQHF

J: TRBJ2-7
size: NA
V: TRBV5-6
length: 12
D: NA
DNA: TGTGCCAGCCATGCGGCCGCTGGGGAGCAGTACTTC
CDR3: CASHAAAGEQYF

J: TRBJ1-1
size: NA
V: TRBV9
length: 15
D: NA
DNA: TGTGCCAGCAGCGTAGTGGCAGATCTTCGTGGTGAAGCTTTCTTT
CDR3: CASSVVADLRGEAFF

J: TRBJ1-5
size: NA
V: TRBV4-1
length: 16
D: TRBD1
DNA: TGCGCCAGCAGCCAAGATCAACAGGGGGTCGGTCAGCCCCAGCATTTT
CDR3: CASSQDQQGVGQPQHF

J: TRBJ2-2
size: NA
V: TRBV12-3/TRBV12-4
length: 12
D: NA
DNA: TGTGCCAGCAAGGGGGGGACCGGGGAGCTGTTTTTT
CDR3: CASKGGTGELFF

J: TRBJ2-7
size: NA
V: TRBV20-1
length: 11
D: TRBD1
DNA: TGCAGTGCGGGACAGCTCTACGAGCAGTACTTC
CDR3: CSAGQLYEQYF

J: TRBJ2-7
size: NA
V: TRBV12-3/TRBV12-4
length: 13
D: NA
DNA: TGTGCCAGCAGTTTGGCTAGCAGCTACGAGCAGTACTTC
CDR3: CASSLASSYEQYF

J: TRBJ2-1
size: NA
V: TRBV5-1
length: 14
D: NA
DNA: TGCGCCAGCAGCTTGGCGGGAGCTTTACGTGAGCAGTTCTTC
CDR3: CASSLAGALREQFF

J: TRBJ2-7
size: NA
V: TRBV20-1
length: 15
D: TRBD1
DNA: TGCAGTGCTAGTGGCCCCGGGACAGAGACCTACGAGCAGTACTTC
CDR3: CSASGPGTETYEQYF

J: TRBJ2-1
size: NA
V: TRBV5-1
length: 13
D: TRBD2
DNA: TGCGCCAGCAGCTTAGCGGGAGGTCTCGAGCAGTTCTTC
CDR3: CASSLAGGLEQFF

J: TRBJ1-5
size: NA
V: TRBV5-6
length: 15
D: NA
DNA: TGTGCCAGCAGCTTGGCAGGGGCGAGCAATCAGCCCCAGCATTTT
CDR3: CASSLAGASNQPQHF

J: TRBJ1-4
size: NA
V: TRBV6-6
length: 15
D: NA
DNA: TGTGCCAGCAGTTACCCTGAGGGTACTAATGAAAAACTGTTTTTT
CDR3: CASSYPEGTNEKLFF

J: TRBJ1-5
size: NA
V: TRBV19
length: 17
D: NA
DNA: TGTGCCAGTAGGGATAACAATCGACCGGGGGGCAATCAGCCCCAGCATTTT
CDR3: CASRDNNRPGGNQPQHF

J: TRBJ2-4
size: NA
V: TRBV12-3/TRBV12-4
length: 13
D: NA
DNA: TGTGCCAGCAGTTTTGGGGGAAAAAACATTCAGTACTTC
CDR3: CASSFGGKNIQYF

J: TRBJ1-1
size: NA
V: TRBV2
length: 13
D: NA
DNA: TGTGCCAGCGCCCGACAGAGAAACACTGAAGCTTTCTTT
CDR3: CASARQRNTEAFF

J: TRBJ2-7
size: NA
V: TRBV11-2
length: 11
D: NA
DNA: TGTGCCAGCAGCCAGAATTACGAGCAGTACTTC
CDR3: CASSQNYEQYF

J: TRBJ1-5
size: NA
V: TRBV2
length: 14
D: TRBD1
DNA: TGTGCCAGCAGGGGACAGGGCAGGAATCAGCCCCAGCATTTT
CDR3: CASRGQGRNQPQHF

J: TRBJ2-3
size: NA
V: TRBV10-1
length: 16
D: NA
DNA: TGCGCCAGCAGTGACGGAACTAGGGGTAGCACAGATACGCAGTATTTT
CDR3: CASSDGTRGSTDTQYF

J: TRBJ1-3
size: few
V: TRBV11-2
length: 13
D: NA
DNA: TGTGCCAGCAGCTTGCAGATGGGAAACACCATATATTTT
CDR3: CASSLQMGNTIYF

J: TRBJ2-1
size: NA
V: TRBV11-3
length: 15
D: NA
DNA: TGTGCCAGCAGCTCTGTGGGGGTCCCCTACAATGAGCAGTTCTTC
CDR3: CASSSVGVPYNEQFF

J: TRBJ1-3
size: NA
V: TRBV6-6
length: 13
D: NA
DNA: TGTGCCAGCAGTAACGACGGCGGAAACACCATATATTTT
CDR3: CASSNDGGNTIYF

J: TRBJ2-7
size: NA
V: TRBV6-6
length: 13
D: NA
DNA: TGTGCCAGCAGCTCCGGGACGCCGAACGAGCAGTACTTC
CDR3: CASSSGTPNEQYF

J: TRBJ1-2
size: NA
V: TRBV7-9
length: 12
D: NA
DNA: TGTGCCAGCAGCCTGGATATCTATGGCTACACCTTC
CDR3: CASSLDIYGYTF

J: TRBJ1-3
size: NA
V: TRBV9
length: 16
D: NA
DNA: TGTGCCAGCAGCGTGACCTCTCGAAGCTCTGGAAACACCATATATTTT
CDR3: CASSVTSRSSGNTIYF

J: TRBJ2-1
size: NA
V: TRBV7-3
length: 17
D: TRBD2
DNA: TGTGCCAGCAGCGTTTTTGGCGGGACTAGCGGGGGGAATGAGCAGTTCTTC
CDR3: CASSVFGGTSGGNEQFF

J: TRBJ1-5
size: few
V: TRBV6-6
length: 16
D: TRBD1
DNA: TGTGCCAGCAGTTACCCGGGACAGAAGGCCGCTCAGCCCCAGCATTTT
CDR3: CASSYPGQKAAQPQHF

J: TRBJ2-1
size: NA
V: TRBV7-2
length: 16
D: TRBD2
DNA: TGTGCCAGCAGCCCAAGCTCGACTAGCGGGAGGTTTGAGCAGTTCTTC
CDR3: CASSPSSTSGRFEQFF

J: TRBJ2-5
size: NA
V: TRBV3-1/TRBV3-2
length: 14
D: TRBD2
DNA: TGTGCCAGCAGCCAATCTAGCGGGAGGGAGACCCAGTACTTC
CDR3: CASSQSSGRETQYF

J: TRBJ2-1
size: NA
V: TRBV27
length: 17
D: TRBD2
DNA: TGTGCCAGCAGTTTATCGATCGCGACTAGCGGGAGGAATGAGCAGTTCTTC
CDR3: CASSLSIATSGRNEQFF

J: TRBJ2-2
size: NA
V: TRBV19
length: 14
D: NA
DNA: TGTGCCAGTAGTATGGGGCGGGGAACCGGGGAGCTGTTTTTT
CDR3: CASSMGRGTGELFF

J: TRBJ2-3
size: NA
V: TRBV30
length: 15
D: TRBD2
DNA: TGTGCCTGGGCGGGGACTAGCGATGTGGGGGATACGCAGTATTTT
CDR3: CAWAGTSDVGDTQYF

J: TRBJ2-4
size: NA
V: TRBV9
length: 15
D: NA
DNA: TGTGCCAGCAGCCCCACCCCACAGGTCCCAAACATTCAGTACTTC
CDR3: CASSPTPQVPNIQYF

J: TRBJ2-4
size: NA
V: TRBV19
length: 15
D: NA
DNA: TGTGCCAGTAGTGTCAGAGGTCTAGCCAAAAACATTCAGTACTTC
CDR3: CASSVRGLAKNIQYF

J: TRBJ2-1
size: once
V: TRBV6-1
length: 13
D: NA
DNA: TGTGCCAGCAGTGAGACAGACTACAATGAGCAGTTCTTC
CDR3: CASSETDYNEQFF

J: TRBJ2-7
size: NA
V: TRBV28
length: 12
D: TRBD2
DNA: TGTGCCAGCAGTTCGCGGGGGTTCGAGCAGTACTTC
CDR3: CASSSRGFEQYF